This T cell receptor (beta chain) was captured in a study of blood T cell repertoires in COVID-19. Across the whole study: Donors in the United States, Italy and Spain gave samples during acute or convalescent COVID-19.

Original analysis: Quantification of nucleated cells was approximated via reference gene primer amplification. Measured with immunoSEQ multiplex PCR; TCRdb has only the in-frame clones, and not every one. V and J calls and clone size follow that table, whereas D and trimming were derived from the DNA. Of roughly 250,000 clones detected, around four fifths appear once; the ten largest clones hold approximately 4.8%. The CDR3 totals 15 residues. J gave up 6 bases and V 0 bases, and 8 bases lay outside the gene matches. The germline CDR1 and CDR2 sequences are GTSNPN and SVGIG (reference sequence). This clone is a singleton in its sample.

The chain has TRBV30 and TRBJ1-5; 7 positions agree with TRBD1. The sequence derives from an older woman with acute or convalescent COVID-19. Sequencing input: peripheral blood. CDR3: CAWSVRDRELQPQHF. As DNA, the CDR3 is TGTGCCTGGAGTGTACGCGACAGGGAGCTTCAGCCCCAGCATTTT.